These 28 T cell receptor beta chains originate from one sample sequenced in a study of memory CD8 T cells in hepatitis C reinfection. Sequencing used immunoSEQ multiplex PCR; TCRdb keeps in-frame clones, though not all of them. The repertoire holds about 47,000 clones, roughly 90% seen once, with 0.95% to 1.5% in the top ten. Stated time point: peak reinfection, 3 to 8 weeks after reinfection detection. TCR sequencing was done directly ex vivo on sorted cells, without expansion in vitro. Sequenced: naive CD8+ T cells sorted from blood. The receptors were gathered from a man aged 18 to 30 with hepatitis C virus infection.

The DNA of the CDR3 is TGTGCCAGCGACAGCCGGGACAGGGAGGATAATTCACCCCTCCACTTT. As protein: CASDSRDREDNSPLHF. The chain carries TRBV28 and TRBJ1-6; 9 bases are a match to TRBD1. The CDR3 sequence is 16 residues long. The J segment lost 5 bases and the V segment lost 8 bases, leaving 10 bases of the junction unmatched. Germline CDR1 reads MDHEN; CDR2 reads SYDVKM.

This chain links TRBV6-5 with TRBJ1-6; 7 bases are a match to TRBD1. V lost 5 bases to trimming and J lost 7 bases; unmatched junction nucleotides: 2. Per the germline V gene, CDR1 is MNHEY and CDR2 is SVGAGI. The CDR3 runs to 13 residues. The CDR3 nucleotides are TGTGCCAGCAGTGGGACAGAGAATTCACCCCTCCACTTT. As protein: CASSGTENSPLHF.

The chain's CDR3 is CASSSVASGGWYEQFF. CDR3 DNA: TGTGCCAGCAGCTCCGTGGCTAGCGGGGGTTGGTATGAGCAGTTCTTC. The V and J genes are TRBV7-2 and TRBJ2-1; 10 nucleotides align to TRBD2. Germline CDR1 reads SGHTA; CDR2 reads FQGNSA. Trimming cost V 4 bases and J 8 bases; bases outside gene matches: 11. This CDR3 region has 16 residues.

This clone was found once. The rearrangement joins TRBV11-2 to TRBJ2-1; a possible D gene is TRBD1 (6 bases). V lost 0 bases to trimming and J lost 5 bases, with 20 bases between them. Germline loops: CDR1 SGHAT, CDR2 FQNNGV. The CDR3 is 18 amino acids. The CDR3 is CASSLDGWGPSFDNEQFF. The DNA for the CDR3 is TGTGCCAGCAGCTTAGATGGGTGGGGGCCGAGCTTTGACAATGAGCAGTTCTTC.

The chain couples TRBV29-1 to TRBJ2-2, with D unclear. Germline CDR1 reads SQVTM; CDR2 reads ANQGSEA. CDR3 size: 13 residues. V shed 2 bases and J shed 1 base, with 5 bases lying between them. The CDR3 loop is CSVERVNTGELFF. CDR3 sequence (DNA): TGCAGCGTTGAACGCGTGAACACCGGGGAGCTGTTTTTT.

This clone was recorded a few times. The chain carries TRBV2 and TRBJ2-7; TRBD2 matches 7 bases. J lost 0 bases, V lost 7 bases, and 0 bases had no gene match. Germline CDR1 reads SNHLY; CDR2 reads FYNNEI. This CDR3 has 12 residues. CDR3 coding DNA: TGTGCCAGCACTAGCGGCTCCTACGAGCAGTACGTC. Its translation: CASTSGSYEQYV.

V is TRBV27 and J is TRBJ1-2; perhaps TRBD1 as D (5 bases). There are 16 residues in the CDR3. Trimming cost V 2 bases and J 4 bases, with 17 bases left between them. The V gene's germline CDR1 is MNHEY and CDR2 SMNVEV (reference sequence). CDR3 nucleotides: TGTGCCAGCAGTTTAAACGGGCGGGGGGACCTCTATGGCTACACCTTC. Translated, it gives CASSLNGRGDLYGYTF.

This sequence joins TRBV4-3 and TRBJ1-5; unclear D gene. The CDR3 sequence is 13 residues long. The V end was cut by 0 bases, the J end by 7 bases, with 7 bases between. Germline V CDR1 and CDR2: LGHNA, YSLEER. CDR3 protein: CASSQDLGQPQHF. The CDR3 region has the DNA TGCGCCAGCAGCCAAGATCTCGGGCAGCCCCAGCATTTT.

Written as DNA, the CDR3 is TGCGCCAGCATCACTCCGGGACAGCCCTACGAGCAGTACGTC. Amino acids: CASITPGQPYEQYV. The chain is built from TRBV23-1 and TRBJ2-7; 7 bases agree with TRBD1. TRBV23-1 is known as an ORF, though its function is uncertain. The junction had 8 bases not matched to a gene; V was cut back by 7 bases and J by 2 bases. This CDR3 is built from 14 residues.

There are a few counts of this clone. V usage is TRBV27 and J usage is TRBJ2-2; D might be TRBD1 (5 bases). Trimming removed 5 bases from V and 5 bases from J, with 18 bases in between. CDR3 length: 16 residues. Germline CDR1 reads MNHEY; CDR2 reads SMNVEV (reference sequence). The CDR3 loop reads CASSQNLVQGTGELFF. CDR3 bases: TGTGCCAGCAGTCAGAATCTAGTGCAGGGAACCGGGGAGCTGTTTTTT.

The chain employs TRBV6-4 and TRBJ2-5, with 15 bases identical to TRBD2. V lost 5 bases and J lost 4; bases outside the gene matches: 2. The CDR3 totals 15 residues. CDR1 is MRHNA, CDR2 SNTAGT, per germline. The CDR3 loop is CASSRTSGGGETQYF. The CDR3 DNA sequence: TGTGCCAGCAGTCGGACTAGCGGGGGGGGAGAGACCCAGTACTTC.

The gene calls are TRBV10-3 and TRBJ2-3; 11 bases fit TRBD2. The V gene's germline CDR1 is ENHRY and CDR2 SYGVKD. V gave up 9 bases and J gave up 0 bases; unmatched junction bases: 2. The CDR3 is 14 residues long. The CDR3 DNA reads TGTGCCATAACTAGCGGGGGTAGCACAGATACGCAGTATTTT. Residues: CAITSGGSTDTQYF.

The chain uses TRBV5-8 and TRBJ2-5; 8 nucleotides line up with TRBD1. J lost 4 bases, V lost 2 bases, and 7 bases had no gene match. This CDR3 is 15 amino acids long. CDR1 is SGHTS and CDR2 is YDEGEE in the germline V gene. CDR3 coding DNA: TGTGCCAGCAGCTTAGCATTCACAGGGGGAGAGACCCAGTACTTC. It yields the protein CASSLAFTGGETQYF.

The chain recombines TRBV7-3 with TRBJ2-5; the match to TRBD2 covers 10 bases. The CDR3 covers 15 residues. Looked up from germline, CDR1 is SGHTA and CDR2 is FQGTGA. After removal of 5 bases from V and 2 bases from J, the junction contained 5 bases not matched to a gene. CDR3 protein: CASSPQLAGQETQYF. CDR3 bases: TGTGCCAGCAGCCCACAACTAGCGGGACAAGAGACCCAGTACTTC. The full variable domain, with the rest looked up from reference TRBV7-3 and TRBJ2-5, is GAGVSQTPSNKVTEKGKYVELRCDPISGHTALYWYRQSLGQGPEFLIYFQGTGAADDSGLPNDRFFAVRPEGSVSTLKIQRTERGDSAVYLCASSPQLAGQETQYFGPGTRLLVL.

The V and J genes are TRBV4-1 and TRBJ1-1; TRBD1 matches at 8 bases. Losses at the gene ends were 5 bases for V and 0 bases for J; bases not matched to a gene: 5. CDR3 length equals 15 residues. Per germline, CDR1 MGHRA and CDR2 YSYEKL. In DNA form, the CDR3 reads TGCGCCAGCAGCGGTCGGACAGGGATGAACACTGAAGCTTTCTTT. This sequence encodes CASSGRTGMNTEAFF.

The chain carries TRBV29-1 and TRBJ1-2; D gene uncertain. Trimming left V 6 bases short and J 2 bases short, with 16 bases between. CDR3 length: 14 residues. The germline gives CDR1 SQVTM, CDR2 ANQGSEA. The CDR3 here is CSVLGGDSNYGYTF. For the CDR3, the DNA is TGCAGCGTCCTAGGCGGTGACTCAAACTATGGCTACACCTTC.

CDR3 protein: CASSDGTGPYEQYV. In DNA, the CDR3 is TGTGCCAGCAGCGACGGGACAGGACCCTACGAGCAGTACGTC. The chain recombines TRBV5-4 with TRBJ2-7, with 8 positions matching TRBD1. Per the germline V gene, CDR1 is SGHNT and CDR2 is YYREEE (reference sequence). The junction had 5 bases not matched to a gene; V was cut back by 4 bases and J by 2 bases. The CDR3 covers 14 residues.

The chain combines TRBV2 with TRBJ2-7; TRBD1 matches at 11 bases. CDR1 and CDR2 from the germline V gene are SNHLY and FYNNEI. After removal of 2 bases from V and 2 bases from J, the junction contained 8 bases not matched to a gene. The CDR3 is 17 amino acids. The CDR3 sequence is CASSERDRGFNPYEQYV. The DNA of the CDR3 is TGTGCCAGCAGTGAAAGGGACAGGGGGTTTAACCCCTACGAGCAGTACGTC.

The CDR3 coding sequence is TGTGCCTGGGGACTAGCGGGGAACACCGGGGAGCTGTTTTTT. Its translation is CAWGLAGNTGELFF. The rearrangement joins TRBV30 to TRBJ2-2, with 11 positions matching TRBD2. J was trimmed by 1 base and V by 5 bases; bases with no gene match: 0. Germline values: CDR1 GTSNPN, CDR2 SVGIG (reference sequence). This CDR3 contains 14 residues.

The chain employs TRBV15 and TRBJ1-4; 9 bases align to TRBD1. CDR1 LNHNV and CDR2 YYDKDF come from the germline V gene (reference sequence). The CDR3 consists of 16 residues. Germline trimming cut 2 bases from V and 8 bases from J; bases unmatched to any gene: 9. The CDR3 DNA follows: TGTGCCACCAGCAGATCTCCGGGACAGGGAGAAGAAAAACTGTTTTTT. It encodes CATSRSPGQGEEKLFF. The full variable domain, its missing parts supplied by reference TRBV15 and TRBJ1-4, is DAMVIQNPRYQVTQFGKPVTLSCSQTLNHNVMYWYQQKSSQAPKLLFHYYDKDFNNEADTPDNFQSRRPNTSFCFLDIRSPGLGDTAMYLCATSRSPGQGEEKLFFGSGTQLSVL.

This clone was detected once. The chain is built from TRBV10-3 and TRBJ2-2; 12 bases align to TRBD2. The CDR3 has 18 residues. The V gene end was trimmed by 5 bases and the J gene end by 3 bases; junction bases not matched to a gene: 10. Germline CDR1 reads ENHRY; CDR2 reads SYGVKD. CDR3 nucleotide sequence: TGTGCCATCAGTCCGGGACTAGCGGGTCCGGGTGACACCGGGGAGCTGTTTTTT. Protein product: CAISPGLAGPGDTGELFF.

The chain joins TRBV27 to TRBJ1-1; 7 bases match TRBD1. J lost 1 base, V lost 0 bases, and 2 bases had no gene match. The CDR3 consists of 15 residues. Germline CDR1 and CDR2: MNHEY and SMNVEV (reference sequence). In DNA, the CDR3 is TGTGCCAGCAGTTTATCGACAGGGTCGAACACTGAAGCTTTCTTT. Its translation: CASSLSTGSNTEAFF.

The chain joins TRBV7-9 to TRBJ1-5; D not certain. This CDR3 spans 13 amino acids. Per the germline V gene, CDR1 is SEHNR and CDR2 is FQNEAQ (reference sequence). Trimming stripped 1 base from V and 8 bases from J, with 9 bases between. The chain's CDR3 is CASSLGHQKPQHF. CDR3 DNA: TGTGCCAGCAGCTTAGGACATCAAAAGCCCCAGCATTTT. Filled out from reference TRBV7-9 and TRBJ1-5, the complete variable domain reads DTGVSQNPRHKITKRGQNVTFRCDPISEHNRLYWYRQTLGQGPEFLTYFQNEAQLEKSRLLSDRFSAERPKGSFSTLEIQRTEQGDSAMYLCASSLGHQKPQHFGDGTRLSIL.

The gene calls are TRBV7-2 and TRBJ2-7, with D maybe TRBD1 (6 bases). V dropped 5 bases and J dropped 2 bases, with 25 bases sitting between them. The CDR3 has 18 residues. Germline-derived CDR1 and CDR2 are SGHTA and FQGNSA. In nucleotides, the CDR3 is TGTGCCAGCAGCCCCCGAGGGGGACCTGTTTTTACCGCCTACGAGCAGTACTTC. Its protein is CASSPRGGPVFTAYEQYF. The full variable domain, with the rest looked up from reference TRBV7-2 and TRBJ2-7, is GAGVSQSPSNKVTEKGKDVELRCDPISGHTALYWYRQSLGQGLEFLIYFQGNSAPDKSGLPSDRFSAERTGGSVSTLTIQRTQQEDSAVYLCASSPRGGPVFTAYEQYFGPGTRLTVT.

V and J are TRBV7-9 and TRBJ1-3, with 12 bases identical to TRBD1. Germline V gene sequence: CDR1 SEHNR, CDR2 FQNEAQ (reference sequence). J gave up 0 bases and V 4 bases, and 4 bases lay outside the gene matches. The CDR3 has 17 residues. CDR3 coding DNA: TGTGCCAGCAGCTCCGGGACAGGGGGCTTCTCTGGAAACACCATATATTTT. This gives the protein CASSSGTGGFSGNTIYF.

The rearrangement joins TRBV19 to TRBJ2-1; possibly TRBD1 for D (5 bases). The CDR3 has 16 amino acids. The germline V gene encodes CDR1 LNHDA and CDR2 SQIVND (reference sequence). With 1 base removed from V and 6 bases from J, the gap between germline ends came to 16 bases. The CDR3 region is CASSIATRVPSNEQFF. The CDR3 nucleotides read TGTGCCAGTAGTATAGCAACCAGGGTGCCTTCCAATGAGCAGTTCTTC.

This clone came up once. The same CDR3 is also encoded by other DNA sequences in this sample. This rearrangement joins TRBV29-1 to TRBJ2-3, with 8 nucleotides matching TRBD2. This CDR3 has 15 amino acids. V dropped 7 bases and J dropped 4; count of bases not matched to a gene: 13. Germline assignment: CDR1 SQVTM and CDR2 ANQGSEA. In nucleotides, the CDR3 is TGCAGCGGCGTCCCGAGCGGGAGTAAGGCAGATACGCAGTATTTT. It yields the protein CSGVPSGSKADTQYF.

Here the CDR3 reads CASSYPRGSFYGYTF. CDR3 DNA: TGTGCCAGCAGTTACCCGCGGGGGAGCTTTTATGGCTACACCTTC. This chain joins TRBV6-5 and TRBJ1-2; D is possibly TRBD1 (5 bases). Trimming took 2 bases from V and 5 from J, leaving 15 bases between them. Germline V gene lookup returns CDR1 MNHEY and CDR2 SVGAGI. The CDR3 length is 15 residues.